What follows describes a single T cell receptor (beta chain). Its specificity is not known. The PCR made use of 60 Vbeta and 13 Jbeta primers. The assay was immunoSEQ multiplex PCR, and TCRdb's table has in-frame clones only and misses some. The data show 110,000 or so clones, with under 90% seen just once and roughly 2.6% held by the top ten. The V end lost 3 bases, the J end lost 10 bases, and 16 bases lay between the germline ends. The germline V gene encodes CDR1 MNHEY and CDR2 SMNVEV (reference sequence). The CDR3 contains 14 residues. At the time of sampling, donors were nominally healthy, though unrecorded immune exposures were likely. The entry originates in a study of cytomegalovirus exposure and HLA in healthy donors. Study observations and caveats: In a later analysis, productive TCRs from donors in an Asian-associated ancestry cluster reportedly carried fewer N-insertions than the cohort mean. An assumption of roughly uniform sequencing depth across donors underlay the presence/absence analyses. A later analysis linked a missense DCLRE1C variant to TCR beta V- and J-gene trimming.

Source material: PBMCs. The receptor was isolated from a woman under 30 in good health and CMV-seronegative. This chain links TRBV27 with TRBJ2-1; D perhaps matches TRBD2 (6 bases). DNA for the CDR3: TGTGCCAGCAGTTTCGTGGGAGGTCGGTGGGAGCAGTTCTTC. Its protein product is CASSFVGGRWEQFF.